What follows are 27 T cell receptor beta chains derived from one specimen sequenced in a study of T-cell memory formation after mild COVID-19. A single record per CDR3 protein comes from TCRdb applying MiXCR to the 5' RACE reads. The sample shows approximately 190,000 distinct CDR3 sequences, 18% of them seen only once. Sample: PBMCs or a T cell subset sorted from them (not recorded which). The receptors were sampled from an adult woman who had mild COVID-19 (a few samples of this study predate the infection). Cell type and time point are not known.

The genes are TRBV9 and TRBJ2-1, with D possibly being TRBD2 (7 bases). CDR1 is SGDLS, CDR2 YYNGEE, per germline. V was shortened by 0 bases and J by 12 bases, with 25 bases between the two germline ends. This CDR3 has 17 amino acids. This CDR3 reads CASSVGAGAPKGGGQFF. CDR3 nucleotide sequence: TGTGCCAGCAGCGTAGGTGCGGGGGCACCCAAAGGCGGGGGGCAGTTCTTC.

V is TRBV7-8 and J is TRBJ2-2; 10 positions match TRBD2. Trimming at V came to 5 bases and at J to 5 bases, leaving 11 bases not matched to a gene. Germline CDR1 SGHVS, CDR2 FQNEAQ. This CDR3 is 17 amino acids long. CDR3 in amino acids: CASSTLFETSGTGELFF. The CDR3 DNA is TGTGCCAGCAGCACCCTCTTCGAGACTAGCGGGACCGGGGAGCTGTTTTTT.

This clonotype was seen a few times. V is TRBV5-1 and J is TRBJ1-4, with TRBD1 matching over 9 bases. Germline lookup yields CDR1 SGHRS and CDR2 YFSETQ. V dropped 8 bases and J dropped 3; count of bases not matched to a gene: 8. This CDR3 comprises 15 residues. The CDR3, as DNA: TGCGCCAGTCGACAGGGGGGAATCGCTAATGAAAAACTGTTTTTT. Its protein product is CASRQGGIANEKLFF. Looking up the rest from reference TRBV5-1 and TRBJ1-4 gives the full variable domain: KAGVTQTPRYLIKTRGQQVTLSCSPISGHRSVSWYQQTPGQGLQFLFEYFSETQRNKGNFPGRFSGRQFSNSRSEMNVSTLELGDSALYLCASRQGGIANEKLFFGSGTQLSVL.

This clonotype was seen a handful of times. V is TRBV12-5 and J is TRBJ2-2; TRBD1 matches 7 bases. V lost 5 bases, J lost 2 bases, and 2 bases stayed unmatched. The CDR3 consists of 14 residues. Looked up from germline, CDR1 is LGHNT and CDR2 is FRNRAP. CDR3 loop: CASGRDRNTGELFF. The DNA for the CDR3 is TGTGCTAGTGGTCGGGACAGAAACACCGGGGAGCTGTTTTTT.

This clonotype was detected a few times. The genes are TRBV6-6 and TRBJ2-1; D might be TRBD1 (6 bases). Trimming pared 6 bases from V and 6 bases from J, leaving 9 bases between. CDR3 length: 12 residues. Germline V gene lookup returns CDR1 MNHNY and CDR2 SVGAGI (reference sequence). The CDR3 sequence: CASRDRPNEQFF. The CDR3 region has the DNA TGTGCCAGCAGGGACAGACCCAATGAGCAGTTCTTC.

This chain connects TRBV4-2 to TRBJ2-3; 7 bases fit TRBD2. Trimming cost V 0 bases and J 3 bases; bases outside gene matches: 6. Germline CDR1 and CDR2: LGHNA and YNFKEQ. The CDR3 has 16 residues. The CDR3 loop is CASSQDRAGDTDTQYF. Here the CDR3 DNA reads TGTGCCAGCAGCCAAGATCGGGCGGGGGATACAGATACGCAGTATTTT.

This sequence joins TRBV20-1 and TRBJ2-3; D unresolved. This CDR3 is built from 15 residues. V lost 0 bases to trimming and J lost 4 bases, with 14 bases between them. Germline V gene sequence: CDR1 DFQATT, CDR2 SNEGSKA (reference sequence). CDR3 amino acids: CSARDPARGADTQYF. Written as DNA, the CDR3 is TGCAGTGCTAGAGATCCGGCTAGAGGCGCAGATACGCAGTATTTT.

This clonotype was recorded at least ten times. CDR3 sequence (DNA): TGCGCCAGCAGCCAATACTCCGGGACAGGGGGCCTGAGCACTGAAGCTTTCTTT. Translating gives CASSQYSGTGGLSTEAFF. This chain connects TRBV4-1 to TRBJ1-1; 12 positions agree with TRBD1. Per the germline V gene, CDR1 is MGHRA and CDR2 is YSYEKL. Trimming removed 2 bases from V and 4 bases from J; junction bases left unmatched: 11. CDR3 length: 18 residues.

This clonotype has just a few counts. This chain connects TRBV6-5 to TRBJ2-1; a weak D match, TRBD2 (6 bases). The germline CDR1 and CDR2 sequences are MNHEY and SVGAGI. V was shortened by 6 bases and J by 8 bases, with 11 bases between the two germline ends. CDR3 size: 12 residues. This chain's CDR3 is CASSAPGDEQFF. For the CDR3, the DNA is TGTGCCAGCAGCGCCCCGGGGGATGAGCAGTTCTTC.

In this sample, this clonotype turned up many times. The rearrangement joins TRBV12-3 or TRBV12-4 to TRBJ2-7; 15 bases are shared with TRBD2. The CDR3 is made up of 14 amino acids. V lost 5 bases to trimming and J lost 4 bases; unmatched junction nucleotides: 0. CDR3 loop: CASSGTSGRYEQYF. CDR3 sequence (DNA): TGTGCCAGCAGTGGGACTAGCGGGAGGTACGAGCAGTACTTC.

V gene TRBV7-6 combines with J gene TRBJ2-2; D unclear. Germline V CDR1 and CDR2: SGHVS, FNYEAQ. This CDR3 contains 14 residues. V was pared by 3 bases and J by 4 bases, with 9 bases between. CDR3 residues: CASSFVRGTGELFF. The CDR3 coding sequence is TGTGCCAGCAGCTTTGTCAGAGGCACCGGGGAGCTGTTTTTT.

This rearrangement joins TRBV27 to TRBJ2-6, with unresolved D. This CDR3 region has 17 residues. Germline lookup yields CDR1 MNHEY and CDR2 SMNVEV (reference sequence). The V gene lost 2 bases and the J gene lost 4 bases, with 15 bases spanning the gap. CDR3 nucleotide sequence: TGTGCCAGCAGTTTAAGGATGGAGCCCCGCGGGGCCAACGTCCTGACTTTC. It translates to CASSLRMEPRGANVLTF.

This clonotype came up a few times. The chain employs TRBV5-5 and TRBJ2-6; no clear D gene. With 4 bases removed from V and 0 bases from J, the gap between germline ends came to 17 bases. CDR1 SGHKS and CDR2 YYEKEE come from the germline V gene (reference sequence). The CDR3 loop spans 18 amino acids. The CDR3 is CASSLVGTVPSGANVLTF. Written as DNA, the CDR3 is TGTGCCAGCAGCCTGGTGGGAACAGTACCCTCTGGGGCCAACGTCCTGACTTTC.

This clonotype was counted between two and nine times. This chain connects TRBV20-1 to TRBJ2-3; D is unclear. The CDR3 loop spans 15 amino acids. With 2 bases removed from V and 0 bases from J, the gap between germline ends came to 12 bases. Germline CDR1 DFQATT, CDR2 SNEGSKA (reference sequence). The DNA for the CDR3 is TGCAGTGCTAGAACTGGAACAACTAGCACAGATACGCAGTATTTT. It codes for CSARTGTTSTDTQYF.

This chain links TRBV19 with TRBJ1-1; D unclear. Trimming pared 5 bases from V and 5 bases from J, leaving 9 bases between. The length of the CDR3 is 12 residues. The germline gives CDR1 LNHDA, CDR2 SQIVND (reference sequence). CDR3: CASSEDMTEAFF. As DNA, the CDR3 is TGTGCCAGTAGTGAAGACATGACTGAAGCTTTCTTT.

Many counts were recorded for this clonotype. V usage is TRBV7-9 and J usage is TRBJ2-3; 11 nucleotides align to TRBD1. J lost 3 bases, V lost 10 bases, and 3 bases had no gene match. In germline, CDR1 is SEHNR, CDR2 FQNEAQ (reference sequence). The CDR3 runs to 13 residues. CDR3 in DNA: TGTGCCACAGGACAGGGGGCAACAGATACGCAGTATTTT. Translated: CATGQGATDTQYF. The full variable domain, with the rest looked up from reference TRBV7-9 and TRBJ2-3, is DTGVSQNPRHKITKRGQNVTFRCDPISEHNRLYWYRQTLGQGPEFLTYFQNEAQLEKSRLLSDRFSAERPKGSFSTLEIQRTEQGDSAMYLCATGQGATDTQYFGPGTRLTVL.

A few counts support this clonotype. The rearrangement joins TRBV12-3 or TRBV12-4 to TRBJ1-1; TRBD1 is a possible D gene (5 bases). The CDR3 extends over 15 amino acids. Trimming shortened V by 5 bases and J by 4 bases, and 17 bases separated the two germline ends. CDR3 nucleotides: TGTGCCAGCAGTCCCCAGGCAGGGAGTCGCACTGAAGCTTTCTTT. Translation gives CASSPQAGSRTEAFF.

This clonotype came up a few times. The V and J genes are TRBV6-6 and TRBJ1-5; 9 positions match TRBD1. With V trimmed by 4 bases and J by 11 bases, 6 bases remained unmatched. The CDR3 is made up of 13 amino acids. Germline loops: CDR1 MNHNY, CDR2 SVGAGI (reference sequence). The CDR3 region has the DNA TGTGCCAGCAGTTCGGGACAGGGTGGGACCCAGCATTTT. Protein: CASSSGQGGTQHF.

This clonotype was recorded a few times. The chain employs TRBV12-3 or TRBV12-4 and TRBJ2-7; no definite D call. The CDR3 consists of 12 residues. Deletions cut 3 bases from V and 2 bases from J, with 5 bases between. CDR3 sequence (DNA): TGTGCCAGCAGTTTCCCCCCCTACGAGCAGTACTTC. Translating gives CASSFPPYEQYF.

The rearrangement joins TRBV4-2 to TRBJ1-1; D uncertain. V lost 6 bases to trimming and J lost 0 bases, with 5 bases between them. The CDR3 is made up of 12 amino acids. Germline loops: CDR1 LGHNA, CDR2 YNFKEQ. The CDR3: CASRSLNTEAFF. The CDR3 nucleotides read TGTGCCAGCAGGTCTTTGAACACTGAAGCTTTCTTT.

The J gene is TRBJ1-6, the V gene TRBV6-4; possible D gene TRBD1, 5 bases. Trimming took 6 bases from V and 7 from J, leaving 13 bases between them. Germline loops: CDR1 MRHNA, CDR2 SNTAGT. The CDR3 runs to 14 residues. The CDR3 loop reads CASSAGTGNSPLHF. The CDR3 coding sequence is TGTGCCAGCAGCGCCGGGACGGGGAATTCACCCCTCCACTTT.

The J gene is TRBJ2-1, the V gene TRBV4-2; 13 nucleotides agree with TRBD2. Germline V gene lookup returns CDR1 LGHNA and CDR2 YNFKEQ. This CDR3 spans 16 amino acids. V lost 6 bases, J lost 8 bases, and 10 bases stayed unmatched. In DNA form, the CDR3 reads TGTGCCAGCAGTATAACCGGGACTAGCGGGAAAGATGAGCAGTTCTTC. Its translation is CASSITGTSGKDEQFF.

This clonotype was seen only a few times. The rearrangement links TRBV20-1 to TRBJ2-2; D is perhaps TRBD1 (6 bases). The CDR3 has 14 residues. The germline gives CDR1 DFQATT, CDR2 SNEGSKA (reference sequence). V gave up 3 bases and J gave up 2 bases, with 10 bases separating them. CDR3 DNA: TGCAGTGCTAGGAGGGGGACAAACACCGGGGAGCTGTTTTTT. Translation: CSARRGTNTGELFF.

In this sample, this clonotype turned up a few times. The gene calls are TRBV7-8 and TRBJ1-2; D ambiguous. CDR1 SGHVS and CDR2 FQNEAQ come from the germline V gene. Between the trimmed V and J ends, which lost 3 bases and 8 bases, there was a span of 13 bases. The CDR3 extends over 13 amino acids. The CDR3 sequence is CASSLDSLGGYTF. CDR3 coding DNA: TGTGCCAGCAGCTTGGACTCCCTCGGAGGCTACACCTTC.

This clonotype appeared many times. The gene calls are TRBV6-2 or TRBV6-3 and TRBJ2-2, with TRBD2 matching over 8 bases. The CDR3 spans 17 residues. Germline CDR1 is MNHEY and CDR2 is SVGEGT. V was pared by 7 bases and J by 4 bases, with 14 bases of the junction left unmatched. The CDR3 DNA reads as TGTGCCAGCATTTTAACCCCGGGACTAGGGGCCACCGGGGAGCTGTTTTTT. Amino acid sequence: CASILTPGLGATGELFF.

The chain couples TRBV29-1 to TRBJ2-2; 11 nucleotides agree with TRBD1. CDR1 is SQVTM, CDR2 ANQGSEA, per germline. Germline trimming cut 4 bases from V and 5 bases from J; bases unmatched to any gene: 12. CDR3 length equals 17 residues. The CDR3 spells CSVVGQGAHPGTGELFF. CDR3 DNA sequence: TGCAGCGTTGTAGGACAGGGGGCCCACCCGGGGACCGGGGAGCTGTTTTTT.

The sample holds many counts of this clonotype. The chain combines TRBV29-1 with TRBJ2-1, with D possibly being TRBD1 or TRBD2 (5 bases each). Germline V lookup: CDR1 SQVTM, CDR2 ANQGSEA. The V end was cut by 8 bases, the J end by 5 bases, with 16 bases between. The CDR3 is made up of 13 amino acids. DNA for the CDR3: TGCAGCTCTCCTGGGGGTCTCCACAATGAGCAGTTCTTC. It yields the protein CSSPGGLHNEQFF.